The T cell receptor beta chain under discussion was sequenced for a study of shared clonotypes between healthy human individuals. On the study more broadly: The study drew on a couple of women and three men aged 18 to 49 as donors.

Trimming took 1 base from V and 2 from J; bases not matched to a gene: 7. The CDR3 runs to 17 residues. Germline loops: CDR1 MGHRA, CDR2 YSYEKL. TCRdb's copy holds only in-frame clones and misses some; the assay was immunoSEQ multiplex PCR. Here the sample spans about 1.1 million clones, about 80% being singletons. Healthy adults negative for HIV, lacking recent acute infections or vaccinations, served as donors. The rearrangement uses TRBV4-1 and TRBJ2-1, with TRBD2 matching 8 bases. The material sequenced was memory CD4+ T cells from PBMCs. Subset described: CD45RA-negative fraction. The TCR originated in a man aged 18 to 30 in good health. Some clones in this sample may be carry-over from other donors' samples. The CDR3 sequence: CASSQAALAGPYNEQFF. The CDR3 DNA is TGCGCCAGCAGCCAAGCGGCGCTAGCGGGTCCCTACAATGAGCAGTTCTTC.